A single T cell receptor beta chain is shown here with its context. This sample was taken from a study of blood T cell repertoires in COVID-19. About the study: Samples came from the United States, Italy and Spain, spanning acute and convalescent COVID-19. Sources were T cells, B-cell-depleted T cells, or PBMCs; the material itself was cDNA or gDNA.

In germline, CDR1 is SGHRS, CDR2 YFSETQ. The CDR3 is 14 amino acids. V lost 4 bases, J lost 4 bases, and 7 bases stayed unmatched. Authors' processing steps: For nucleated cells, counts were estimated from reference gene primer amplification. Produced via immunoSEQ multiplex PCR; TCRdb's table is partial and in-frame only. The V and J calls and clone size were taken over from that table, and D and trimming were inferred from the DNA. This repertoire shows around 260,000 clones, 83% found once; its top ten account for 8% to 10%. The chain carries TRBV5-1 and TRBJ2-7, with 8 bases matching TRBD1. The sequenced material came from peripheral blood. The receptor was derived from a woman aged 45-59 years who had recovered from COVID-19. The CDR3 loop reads CASSPDRAPYEQYF. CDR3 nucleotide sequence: TGCGCCAGCAGCCCGGACAGGGCGCCTTACGAGCAGTACTTC.